A selection of T cell receptor beta chains follows, all from one sample in a study of T cell changes during pregnancy in multiple sclerosis. Generated by immunoSEQ multiplex PCR, the TCRdb table keeps only in-frame clones and is missing some. The sample comprises 45,000 to 50,000 clones, around nine tenths of which are singletons, and 0.3% to 0.45% rests with the top ten. The sample here was CD4+ T cells from peripheral blood mononuclear cells, taken in the second trimester of pregnancy. These receptor sequences come from a female donor in good health, enrolled as a control in a pregnancy study. CDR3s include the opening cysteine and the closing phenylalanine or tryptophan. Each record gives: V gene, clone size, J gene, D gene, CDR3 protein, CDR3 DNA. A D gene is named only where the DNA matches it firmly. Some rows mark clone size as missing; the rest say once, few, many or name a class of expanded clone.

V gene: TRBV6-1
clone size: once
J gene: TRBJ1-6
D gene: TRBD1
CDR3 protein: CASSVNRDRSYSPLHF
CDR3 DNA: TGTGCCAGCAGTGTTAACCGGGACAGATCGTATTCACCCCTCCACTTT

V gene: TRBV25-1
clone size: -
J gene: TRBJ2-2
D gene: -
CDR3 protein: CASSDRNTGELFF
CDR3 DNA: TGTGCCAGCAGTGATAGAAACACCGGGGAGCTGTTTTTT

V gene: TRBV7-9
clone size: -
J gene: TRBJ1-4
D gene: -
CDR3 protein: CASSRGGFGEKLFF
CDR3 DNA: TGTGCCAGCTCGAGGGGGGGCTTCGGGGAAAAACTGTTTTTT

V gene: TRBV7-3
clone size: -
J gene: TRBJ2-1
D gene: -
CDR3 protein: CASSPGTGSFSNEQFF
CDR3 DNA: TGTGCCAGCAGCCCCGGAACAGGATCTTTTAGTAATGAGCAGTTCTTC

V gene: TRBV11-2
clone size: -
J gene: TRBJ2-3
D gene: TRBD2
CDR3 protein: CASSLGPREAGGGGTQYF
CDR3 DNA: TGTGCCAGCAGCTTAGGCCCCAGGGAAGCGGGGGGCGGAGGTACGCAGTATTTT

V gene: TRBV11-3
clone size: once
J gene: TRBJ2-1
D gene: TRBD1
CDR3 protein: CASSDAGTGRNEQFF
CDR3 DNA: TGTGCCAGCAGCGATGCGGGGACAGGGAGGAATGAGCAGTTCTTC

V gene: TRBV13
clone size: -
J gene: TRBJ2-7
D gene: TRBD2
CDR3 protein: CASSKGASGETYEQYF
CDR3 DNA: TGTGCCAGCAGCAAGGGCGCTAGCGGGGAAACCTACGAGCAGTACTTC

V gene: TRBV5-1
clone size: -
J gene: TRBJ2-3
D gene: -
CDR3 protein: CASSLRQGTDTQYF
CDR3 DNA: TGCGCCAGCAGCTTGAGGCAGGGGACAGATACGCAGTATTTT

V gene: TRBV27
clone size: -
J gene: TRBJ1-2
D gene: -
CDR3 protein: CASSPTPTGNYGYTF
CDR3 DNA: TGTGCCAGCAGTCCTACTCCGACAGGAAACTATGGCTACACCTTC

V gene: TRBV27
clone size: once
J gene: TRBJ2-3
D gene: TRBD1
CDR3 protein: CASSVQGYTDTQYF
CDR3 DNA: TGTGCCAGCAGTGTACAGGGGTACACAGATACGCAGTATTTT

V gene: TRBV29-1
clone size: once
J gene: TRBJ2-2
D gene: TRBD2
CDR3 protein: CSVASGGTGELFF
CDR3 DNA: TGCAGCGTTGCTAGCGGGGGCACCGGGGAGCTGTTTTTT

V gene: TRBV19
clone size: -
J gene: TRBJ2-5
D gene: -
CDR3 protein: CASRGGETQYF
CDR3 DNA: TGTGCCAGTAGGGGGGGAGAGACCCAGTACTTC

V gene: TRBV5-6
clone size: -
J gene: TRBJ2-3
D gene: -
CDR3 protein: CASSSGLFTDTQYF
CDR3 DNA: TGTGCCAGCAGCTCAGGACTTTTCACAGATACGCAGTATTTT

V gene: TRBV2
clone size: few
J gene: TRBJ2-1
D gene: -
CDR3 protein: CASSETGFFNEQFF
CDR3 DNA: TGTGCCAGCAGTGAAACGGGGTTCTTTAATGAGCAGTTCTTC

V gene: TRBV6-1
clone size: once
J gene: TRBJ1-2
D gene: -
CDR3 protein: CASSENRASGYTF
CDR3 DNA: TGTGCCAGCAGTGAGAACAGGGCCAGTGGCTACACCTTC